The rows below give T cell receptor beta chains drawn from one sample of a study of blood T cell repertoires in COVID-19. Data came from immunoSEQ multiplex PCR; TCRdb stores just in-frame clones and leaves some out. This table holds a few hundred thousand clones, approximately 85% found once. Sequencing used peripheral blood. All receptors come from a man aged 35 to 55 with acute or convalescent COVID-19. Both conserved end residues are part of each CDR3. A D gene is named only where the DNA matches it firmly. Clone sizes are given selectively: once, few, many, or a class where the clone is expanded.

V: TRBV7-2; D: TRBD1; J: TRBJ2-7; size: .; DNA: TGTGCCAGCAGCCGTGACAGGGGATCCTACGAGCAGTACTTC; CDR3: CASSRDRGSYEQYF
V: TRBV9; D: TRBD2; J: TRBJ2-3; size: .; DNA: TGTGCCAGCAGCGTAGGTGCTAGCGGGGGGACAGATACGCAGTATTTT; CDR3: CASSVGASGGTDTQYF
V: TRBV6-5; D: .; J: TRBJ1-1; size: .; DNA: TGTGCCAGCAGCCAAAACACGGGAGGAGGCACTGAAGCTTTCTTT; CDR3: CASSQNTGGGTEAFF
V: TRBV6-5; D: .; J: TRBJ1-2; size: .; DNA: TGTGCCAGCAGTTACAGGGGCGGCTACACCTTC; CDR3: CASSYRGGYTF
V: TRBV2; D: .; J: TRBJ1-4; size: once; DNA: TGTGCCAGCAGTTTAGAAGAAAAACTGTTTTTT; CDR3: CASSLEEKLFF
V: TRBV19; D: TRBD1; J: TRBJ1-4; size: .; DNA: TGTGCCAGTAGAGCCACAGGGGGTTCGGAAAAACTGTTTTTT; CDR3: CASRATGGSEKLFF
V: TRBV11-2; D: .; J: TRBJ2-7; size: .; DNA: TGTGCCAGCAGCACCCCCAAGCCGGGGTCCTACGAGCAGTACTTC; CDR3: CASSTPKPGSYEQYF
V: TRBV3-1/TRBV3-2; D: .; J: TRBJ2-2; size: once; DNA: TGTGCCAGCAGCCAAGATCCAGGCAGGGTGTCCGGGGAGCTGTTTTTT; CDR3: CASSQDPGRVSGELFF
V: TRBV5-1; D: .; J: TRBJ1-2; size: .; DNA: TGCGCCAGCAGCTTGGATTCAGGAGGCTATGGCTACACCTTC; CDR3: CASSLDSGGYGYTF
V: TRBV10-3; D: TRBD1; J: TRBJ1-4; size: .; DNA: TGTGCCATCAGTGAGGAGGCCCCTAGGGACAGTTGGAATTCAACTAATGAAAAACTGTTTTTT; CDR3: CAISEEAPRDSWNSTNEKLFF
V: TRBV18; D: .; J: TRBJ1-4; size: .; DNA: TGTGCCAGCTCACGAGACAGACTTAATGAAAAACTGTTTTTT; CDR3: CASSRDRLNEKLFF
V: TRBV18; D: TRBD2; J: TRBJ2-7; size: once; DNA: TGTGCCAGCTCACCGGGCGTAGCGGGCCGACTCTACGAGCAGTACTTC; CDR3: CASSPGVAGRLYEQYF
V: TRBV6-2/TRBV6-3; D: TRBD2; J: TRBJ2-1; size: once; DNA: TGTGCCAGCAGCTCCGCTAGCGGGGGGGCCTGGAAGAATGAGCAGTTCTTC; CDR3: CASSSASGGAWKNEQFF
V: TRBV4-1; D: .; J: TRBJ1-4; size: .; DNA: TGCGCCAGCAGCCCGCCGGACAGAGGAAATGAAAAACTGTTTTTT; CDR3: CASSPPDRGNEKLFF
V: TRBV7-3; D: .; J: TRBJ1-1; size: .; DNA: TGTGCCAGCAGCCCGGCGGGGGGGCTTGGTGAAGCTTTCTTT; CDR3: CASSPAGGLGEAFF
V: TRBV2; D: .; J: TRBJ2-1; size: .; DNA: TGTGCCAGCAGTGTTTCCGGGACTCCATCCTACAATGAGCAGTTCTTC; CDR3: CASSVSGTPSYNEQFF
V: TRBV25-1; D: .; J: TRBJ1-1; size: .; DNA: TGTGCCAGCATGCTGAGCAGGGGTAGCACTGAAGCTTTCTTT; CDR3: CASMLSRGSTEAFF
V: TRBV30; D: TRBD2; J: TRBJ2-2; size: .; DNA: TGTGCCGGGCTAAGACTAGCGGGGGGGAACACCGGGGAGCTGTTTTTT; CDR3: CAGLRLAGGNTGELFF
V: TRBV7-7; D: .; J: TRBJ2-7; size: .; DNA: TGTGCTGATCAAGGGTTGGGGGCCTTTTGCTACGAGCAGTACTTC; CDR3: CADQGLGAFCYEQYF
V: TRBV6-5; D: .; J: TRBJ1-1; size: .; DNA: TGTGCCAGCAGACCCGGGACTTCATCGAACACTGAAGCTTTCTTT; CDR3: CASRPGTSSNTEAFF
V: TRBV5-6; D: .; J: TRBJ1-2; size: few; DNA: TGTGCCAGCAGCTTGGAGTTAGCTAACTATGGCTACACCTTC; CDR3: CASSLELANYGYTF
V: TRBV19; D: TRBD2; J: TRBJ2-1; size: .; DNA: TGTGCCAGCCAACTAGCGGGGGTTACGAATGAGCAGTTCTTC; CDR3: CASQLAGVTNEQFF
V: TRBV10-3; D: .; J: TRBJ2-1; size: .; DNA: TGTGCCATCGATGGGGGGACGAACAATGAGCAGTTCTTC; CDR3: CAIDGGTNNEQFF
V: TRBV6-4; D: .; J: TRBJ1-1; size: .; DNA: TGTGCCAGCAGTGACAATGTTCTTCGGGTTGGCACTGAAGCTTTCTTT; CDR3: CASSDNVLRVGTEAFF
V: TRBV7-9; D: TRBD1; J: TRBJ1-2; size: .; DNA: TGTGCCAGCAGCTCGGGACAGTCAAACTATGGCTACACCTTC; CDR3: CASSSGQSNYGYTF
V: TRBV5-6; D: .; J: TRBJ2-3; size: .; DNA: TGTGCCAGCAGCCGAGGAATTAGCGCCTGGGCAGATACGCAGTATTTT; CDR3: CASSRGISAWADTQYF
V: TRBV5-6; D: .; J: TRBJ1-1; size: .; DNA: TGTGCCAGCAGCTTGATATACAGCCTGAACACTGAAGCTTTCTTT; CDR3: CASSLIYSLNTEAFF
V: TRBV5-1; D: TRBD1; J: TRBJ2-3; size: .; DNA: TGCGCCAGCAGCTTGGGGACAGGGCCCACTCCCACAGATACGCAGTATTTT; CDR3: CASSLGTGPTPTDTQYF
V: TRBV14; D: .; J: TRBJ2-7; size: .; DNA: TGTGCCAGCAGTTCCGCCCCGGTCAGGGGATCCTACGAGCAGTACTTC; CDR3: CASSSAPVRGSYEQYF
V: TRBV28; D: TRBD1; J: TRBJ1-2; size: .; DNA: TGTGCCAGCAGTCCCTCCGGGACAGGGGTTAACTATGGCTACACCTTC; CDR3: CASSPSGTGVNYGYTF
V: TRBV3-1/TRBV3-2; D: .; J: TRBJ2-3; size: .; DNA: TGTGCCAGCAGCCAACAGGGCCCAGATACGCAGTATTTT; CDR3: CASSQQGPDTQYF
V: TRBV28; D: TRBD1; J: TRBJ1-2; size: .; DNA: TGTGCCACCTCCGGGACAGACTATGGCTACACCTTC; CDR3: CATSGTDYGYTF
V: TRBV4-3; D: .; J: TRBJ2-3; size: .; DNA: TGCGCCAGCAGCCATGGGCAGGGCGGCACAGATACGCAGTATTTT; CDR3: CASSHGQGGTDTQYF
V: TRBV5-1; D: .; J: TRBJ1-4; size: .; DNA: TGCGCCAGCATGAGGGCCGGGAATCAGGATGAAAAACTGTTTTTT; CDR3: CASMRAGNQDEKLFF
V: TRBV10-3; D: .; J: TRBJ2-5; size: .; DNA: TGTGCCATCAGTGAGGCGGAGGCTGGGGGGGAGACCCAGTACTTC; CDR3: CAISEAEAGGETQYF
V: TRBV7-2; D: TRBD1; J: TRBJ1-5; size: .; DNA: TGTGCCAGCAGCTTAGGACAGGGTTCTTCTCAGCCCCAGCATTTT; CDR3: CASSLGQGSSQPQHF
V: TRBV27; D: .; J: TRBJ1-2; size: .; DNA: TGTGCCAGCAGCCCCGACCCCCGGGATGGCTACACCTTC; CDR3: CASSPDPRDGYTF
V: TRBV9; D: .; J: TRBJ1-1; size: once; DNA: TGTGCCAGCAGCACCGACTTGGGAGCTGAAGCTTTCTTT; CDR3: CASSTDLGAEAFF
V: TRBV25-1; D: TRBD1; J: TRBJ1-2; size: .; DNA: TGTGCCAGCAGTGAATATAAGGTTACAGGGGACGGCTACACCTTC; CDR3: CASSEYKVTGDGYTF
V: TRBV28; D: .; J: TRBJ2-6; size: .; DNA: TGTGCCAGCAGTTTTTTAGTTCCAGGAAGGGGGGCCAACGTCCTGACTTTC; CDR3: CASSFLVPGRGANVLTF
V: TRBV11-2; D: TRBD1; J: TRBJ1-2; size: few; DNA: TGTGCCAGCAGCGTCCTAGGGGGCAAGTCTGGCTACACCTTC; CDR3: CASSVLGGKSGYTF
V: TRBV30; D: .; J: TRBJ1-6; size: .; DNA: TGTGCCTGGAGTCATGACAGGAGCTCCTATAATTCACCCCTCCACTTT; CDR3: CAWSHDRSSYNSPLHF
V: TRBV10-3; D: TRBD2; J: TRBJ2-3; size: .; DNA: TGTGCCACCTCTTCTAGCGGCAGCACAGATACGCAGTATTTT; CDR3: CATSSSGSTDTQYF
V: TRBV5-4; D: .; J: TRBJ1-1; size: .; DNA: TGTGCCAGCAGGCAGGATTTGAACACTGAAGCTTTCTTT; CDR3: CASRQDLNTEAFF
V: TRBV19; D: .; J: TRBJ1-1; size: .; DNA: TGTGCCAGTAGTGCCCTATCAGGGTACACTGAAGCTTTCTTT; CDR3: CASSALSGYTEAFF
V: TRBV6-5; D: .; J: TRBJ2-7; size: .; DNA: TGTGCCAGCAGGGACCCGAGGGGGGGCAAGAACGAGCAGTACTTC; CDR3: CASRDPRGGKNEQYF
V: TRBV6-4; D: .; J: TRBJ1-1; size: .; DNA: TGTGCCAGCAGTGGGCGATCCTACAGGGTAACTGAAGCTTTCTTT; CDR3: CASSGRSYRVTEAFF
V: TRBV3-1/TRBV3-2; D: TRBD1; J: TRBJ1-2; size: .; DNA: TGTGCCAGCAGCCAGGACCTTCAGGGGGGCGGCTACACCTTC; CDR3: CASSQDLQGGGYTF
V: TRBV28; D: .; J: TRBJ1-4; size: .; DNA: TGTGCCAGCAGTTCTCAGGCCTTTGAAAAACTGTTTTTT; CDR3: CASSSQAFEKLFF
V: TRBV4-1; D: .; J: TRBJ2-1; size: once; DNA: TGCGCCAGCAGCCAACGGGTCTCCTACAATGAGCAGTTCTTC; CDR3: CASSQRVSYNEQFF
V: TRBV7-3; D: .; J: TRBJ2-1; size: .; DNA: TGTGCCAGCAGCTTCGTCGGCGGAAACTACAATGAGCAGTTCTTC; CDR3: CASSFVGGNYNEQFF
V: TRBV18; D: TRBD2; J: TRBJ2-1; size: .; DNA: TGTGCCAGCTCACCACTACGGACTAGCGGATACAATGAGCAGTTCTTC; CDR3: CASSPLRTSGYNEQFF
V: TRBV5-1; D: .; J: TRBJ2-3; size: .; DNA: TGCGCCAGCAGCTTGGACAGGGTTACAGATACGCAGTATTTT; CDR3: CASSLDRVTDTQYF
V: TRBV29-1; D: TRBD1; J: TRBJ2-5; size: .; DNA: TGCAGCGTTGGACGGACAGGGACCTTCGGAGAGACCCAGTACTTC; CDR3: CSVGRTGTFGETQYF
V: TRBV18; D: .; J: TRBJ1-1; size: .; DNA: TGTGCCAGCTCAGGCGACAGGAACACTGAAGCTTTCTTT; CDR3: CASSGDRNTEAFF
V: TRBV7-9; D: TRBD1; J: TRBJ2-3; size: once; DNA: TGTGCCAGCAGCTTTAGGAGACAGGGGGCGTATGATACGCAGTATTTT; CDR3: CASSFRRQGAYDTQYF
V: TRBV9; D: .; J: TRBJ2-5; size: .; DNA: TGTGCCAGCAGCGTAGGGGCTTCCCAAGAGACCCAGTACTTC; CDR3: CASSVGASQETQYF
V: TRBV11-2; D: TRBD2; J: TRBJ2-3; size: few; DNA: TGTGCCAGCAGCCGAAGCGGGGGGTTAACAGATACGCAGTATTTT; CDR3: CASSRSGGLTDTQYF
V: TRBV7-2; D: .; J: TRBJ2-2; size: many; DNA: TGTGCCAGCAGCTTCCCGGGTGGGTTAGGGGCCGGGGAGCTGTTTTTT; CDR3: CASSFPGGLGAGELFF
V: TRBV6-6; D: .; J: TRBJ2-1; size: .; DNA: TGTGCCGGAGGGGCCTACAATGAGCAGTTCTTC; CDR3: CAGGAYNEQFF